This TCR beta chain was identified during a study of OX40 agonist ivuxolimab in advanced cancers. Whole-study context: Two cutaneous melanoma patients and one hepatocellular carcinoma patient, three in all, had partial responses. Study conclusions and caveats: Expanded peripheral T-cell antigen specificity went undetermined. Certain nonresponding patients likewise had low normalized T-cell clonal expansion.

With regard to this clone: Its antigen is not known.

The V segment lost 7 bases and the J segment 3 bases; nucleotides outside the gene matches: 8. This CDR3 is 15 amino acids long. Germline V gene sequence: CDR1 LNHDA, CDR2 SQIVND (reference sequence). TCRdb keeps only in-frame clones here, not all; method: immunoSEQ multiplex PCR. Of approximately 86,000 clones listed, more than 70% are singletons. This sample comprised CD4+ or CD8+ T cells sorted from blood, obtained in a trial of the OX40 agonist ivuxolimab. The gene calls are TRBV19 and TRBJ2-3, with 9 bases aligning to TRBD1. This clonotype was sampled from an adult with an advanced solid tumor such as melanoma, head and neck, liver or kidney cancer. CDR3 DNA sequence: TGTGCCAGTAAGATGAACAGGGGGCGTACAGATACGCAGTATTTT. This gives the protein CASKMNRGRTDTQYF.